Shown below are 32 T cell receptor beta chains from a single sample sequenced in a study of T cells in Graves' hyperthyroidism and ophthalmopathy. RNA transcripts provided the source from which TCR beta CDR3 regions were amplified. The primer set for the first-round RT-PCR of the TCR CDR3 was HTBI. Each CDR3 protein gets one entry after TCRdb re-called the multiplex PCR reads with MiXCR. The sample includes about 200,000 distinct CDR3 sequences, around 18% seen only once; the top ten take 44%. The sequencing sample was made of blood. These receptor sequences come from a man aged 35 to 55 with Graves' hyperthyroidism.

The chain employs TRBV20-1 and TRBJ1-2; D unresolved. This CDR3 has 15 amino acids. Germline V gene lookup returns CDR1 DFQATT and CDR2 SNEGSKA (reference sequence). The V and J ends lost 3 bases and 0 bases respectively, with 14 bases between them. CDR3 protein: CSASPPGRANYGYTF. The CDR3 bases are TGCAGTGCTAGCCCCCCGGGCCGCGCTAACTATGGCTACACCTTC.

There are many counts of this clonotype. The chain joins TRBV7-9 to TRBJ2-5, with D uncertain. The germline gives CDR1 SEHNR, CDR2 FQNEAQ (reference sequence). The CDR3 contains 14 residues. The V end lost 6 bases, the J end lost 4 bases, and 15 bases lay between the germline ends. The CDR3 nucleotides read TGTGCCAGCAGTTCGGACGGTCATAGAGAGACCCAGTACTTC. Residues: CASSSDGHRETQYF.

The V gene is TRBV9, the J gene TRBJ1-1, with a tentative D call TRBD1 (5 bases). Germline CDR1 and CDR2: SGDLS and YYNGEE. The CDR3 consists of 14 residues. With 5 bases removed from V and 3 bases from J, the gap between germline ends came to 14 bases. In DNA, the CDR3 is TGTGCCAGCAGACCCCGTTGGGGGGACACTGAAGCTTTCTTT. It is translated as CASRPRWGDTEAFF.

V usage is TRBV5-6 and J usage is TRBJ1-1, with 11 positions matching TRBD1. Germline V CDR1 and CDR2: SGHDT, YYEEEE. V lost 7 bases, J lost 5 bases, and 16 bases stayed unmatched. This CDR3 region has 17 residues. CDR3 protein: CASVSYRTGGGGTEAFF. The DNA for the CDR3 is TGTGCCAGCGTCTCCTATCGGACAGGGGGCGGCGGTACTGAAGCTTTCTTT.

This clonotype was recorded a few times. CDR3 sequence reads: CASSYVGSTDTQYF. Written as DNA, the CDR3 is TGTGCCAGCAGTTACGTGGGGAGCACAGATACGCAGTATTTT. The chain carries TRBV6-5 and TRBJ2-3; no clear D. The CDR3 spans 14 residues. Germline V gene sequence: CDR1 MNHEY, CDR2 SVGAGI. V was trimmed by 2 bases and J by 0 bases, leaving 6 bases between them.

This clonotype was found many times. The V gene is TRBV10-2, the J gene TRBJ1-6; unclear D gene. Germline V gene sequence: CDR1 WSHSY, CDR2 SAAADI. This CDR3 comprises 13 residues. With 3 bases removed from V and 9 bases from J, the gap between germline ends came to 9 bases. The CDR3 DNA is TGCGCCAGCAGTGATTATTCGGGTTCACCCCTCCACTTT. It yields the protein CASSDYSGSPLHF.

There are a few counts of this clonotype. CDR3: CASSPGRGSYNEQFF. Written as DNA, the CDR3 is TGTGCCAGCAGCCCAGGGAGGGGCTCTTACAATGAGCAGTTCTTC. The chain is built from TRBV13 and TRBJ2-1; 7 bases map to TRBD2. Losses at the gene ends were 5 bases for V and 4 bases for J; bases not matched to a gene: 8. From germline, CDR1 is PRHDT and CDR2 FYEKMQ (reference sequence). This CDR3 region has 15 residues.

This clonotype was observed many times. The chain carries TRBV7-6 and TRBJ2-1; D remains unclear. Trimming took 2 bases from V and 5 from J, leaving 7 bases between them. The germline V gene encodes CDR1 SGHVS and CDR2 FNYEAQ. The CDR3 extends over 13 amino acids. This CDR3 reads CASSLNGDNEQFF. Written as DNA, the CDR3 is TGTGCCAGCAGCTTAAACGGCGACAATGAGCAGTTCTTC.

This clonotype was seen ten or more times. The rearrangement uses TRBV6-1 and TRBJ1-3, with TRBD1 as a possible D gene (5 bases). Germline CDR1 MNHNS, CDR2 SASEGT. The germline V and J ends were trimmed by 5 bases and 0 bases, with 11 bases remaining between them. The CDR3 runs to 15 residues. CDR3 nucleotide sequence: TGTGCCAGCAGTTCCCGGACATCCTCTGGAAACACCATATATTTT. Protein: CASSSRTSSGNTIYF.

This clonotype was seen many times. The rearrangement links TRBV6-2 or TRBV6-3 to TRBJ2-7; a weak D match, TRBD1 (6 bases). V lost 6 bases and J 3 bases, leaving 9 bases between the germline ends. This CDR3 has 12 amino acids. Germline CDR1 reads MNHEY; CDR2 reads SVGEGT. The CDR3 spells CASRGAHYEQYF. As DNA, the CDR3 is TGTGCCAGCAGGGGGGCCCACTACGAGCAGTACTTC.

This clonotype has a handful of counts. The rearrangement uses TRBV7-2 and TRBJ2-3; D ambiguous. Trimming took 1 base from V and 0 from J, leaving 8 bases between them. CDR3 size: 15 residues. Germline V gives CDR1 SGHTA, CDR2 FQGNSA. CDR3 in DNA: TGTGCCAGCAGCTTAGACCCTTCTAGCACAGATACGCAGTATTTT. Translated, it gives CASSLDPSSTDTQYF.

V and J are TRBV28 and TRBJ1-4; D unresolved. Germline V gene data show CDR1 as MDHEN and CDR2 as SYDVKM. The CDR3 loop spans 14 amino acids. With 7 bases removed from V and 8 bases from J, the gap between germline ends came to 17 bases. The CDR3 sequence: CASTSPRLGEKLFF. The CDR3 nucleotides read TGTGCCAGCACCTCACCGAGGCTGGGGGAAAAACTGTTTTTT. Based on the CDR3 plus reference TRBV28 and TRBJ1-4, the full variable domain is DVKVTQSSRYLVKRTGEKVFLECVQDMDHENMFWYRQDPGLGLRLIYFSYDVKMKEKGDIPEGYSVSREKKERFSLILESASTNQTSMYLCASTSPRLGEKLFFGSGTQLSVL.

The J gene is TRBJ1-4, the V gene TRBV5-1; no firm D call. The CDR3 is 13 residues long. CDR1 SGHRS and CDR2 YFSETQ come from the germline V gene. V was trimmed by 5 bases and J by 5 bases, leaving 10 bases between them. CDR3: CASRKDVNEKLFF. For the CDR3, the DNA is TGCGCCAGCAGGAAGGACGTCAATGAAAAACTGTTTTTT. Full variable domain (rest looked up from reference TRBV5-1 and TRBJ1-4): KAGVTQTPRYLIKTRGQQVTLSCSPISGHRSVSWYQQTPGQGLQFLFEYFSETQRNKGNFPGRFSGRQFSNSRSEMNVSTLELGDSALYLCASRKDVNEKLFFGSGTQLSVL.

V usage is TRBV6-1 and J usage is TRBJ1-2; no firm D call. Germline CDR1 and CDR2: MNHNS and SASEGT. The CDR3 covers 13 residues. V lost 7 bases and J 7 bases, leaving 16 bases between the germline ends. DNA for the CDR3: TGTGCCAGCACCTCGGATCTATGGGTTGGCTACACCTTC. This translates into CASTSDLWVGYTF.

The V gene is TRBV6-7, the J gene TRBJ1-1, with 7 bases identical to TRBD1. TRBV6-7 is an ORF, and what it does is uncertain. The CDR3 sequence is 16 residues long. Trimming took 6 bases from V and 0 from J; bases not matched to a gene: 10. CDR3 sequence reads: CASRIPRDSMNTEAFF. CDR3 nucleotide sequence: TGTGCCAGCAGAATCCCCCGGGACAGCATGAACACTGAAGCTTTCTTT.

The table lists this clonotype with many counts. CDR3 coding DNA: TGTGCCAGCAGCTTAAGACCAGAACAAACCTACAATGAGCAGTTCTTC. Residues: CASSLRPEQTYNEQFF. This chain connects TRBV11-2 to TRBJ2-1; D is ambiguous. V was cut by 2 bases and J by 2 bases, with 13 bases left in between. CDR3 length: 16 amino acids. Germline V lookup: CDR1 SGHAT, CDR2 FQNNGV.

This clonotype was seen a few times. The chain uses TRBV5-1 and TRBJ1-1; maybe TRBD1 (5 bases). Germline V gene data show CDR1 as SGHRS and CDR2 as YFSETQ. The CDR3 is 15 residues long. V lost 5 bases and J lost 1, with 15 bases in between. CDR3 nucleotide sequence: TGCGCCAGCAGTAACGCCGGGACGGGGAACACTGAAGCTTTCTTT. It specifies CASSNAGTGNTEAFF.

About this clonotype itself: Given a much more abundant clone one base away, this may be a read error. The gene calls are TRBV7-2 and TRBJ2-3; D gene uncertain. Germline V lookup: CDR1 SGHTA, CDR2 FQGNSA. The CDR3 sequence is 13 residues long. The CDR3 nucleotides are TGTGCCGGCAGCTTAGGTCGAGGCACGGTGCAGTATTTT. Translated: CAGSLGRGTVQYF. The whole variable domain, remainder taken from reference TRBV7-2 and TRBJ2-3, is GAGVSQSPSNKVTEKGKDVELRCDPISGHTALYWYRQSLGQGLEFLIYFQGNSAPDKSGLPSDRFSAERTGGSVSTLTIQRTQQEDSAVYLCAGSLGRGTVQYFGPGTRLTVL.

This clonotype was seen at least ten times. The chain has TRBV6-1 and TRBJ2-5, with D tentatively TRBD1 (6 bases). Germline V CDR1 and CDR2: MNHNS, SASEGT. V gave up 2 bases and J gave up 4 bases, with 11 bases separating them. The CDR3 is made up of 14 amino acids. CDR3 residues: CASSEQAGAETQYF. DNA for the CDR3: TGTGCCAGCAGTGAACAAGCAGGGGCAGAGACCCAGTACTTC.

V and J are TRBV7-3 and TRBJ2-2, with TRBD2 as a possible D gene (6 bases). Germline V gene data show CDR1 as SGHTA and CDR2 as FQGTGA. V was clipped by 8 bases and J by 1 base, with 11 bases between them. The CDR3 sequence is 14 residues long. The CDR3 DNA reads TGTGCCAGCGGGTCGGGACTGAACACCGGGGAGCTGTTTTTT. Its protein product is CASGSGLNTGELFF.

On this clonotype itself: At one of its ends the junction is not consistent with the germline gene, which may arise from a read error. The J gene is TRBJ2-1, the V gene TRBV6-2 or TRBV6-3; D gene uncertain. This CDR3 spans 15 amino acids. Germline assignment: CDR1 MNHEY and CDR2 SVGEGT. CDR3 loop: CVSSYGGNFYNEQFF. CDR3 nucleotides: TGTGTCAGCAGTTACGGTGGGAATTTCTACAATGAGCAGTTCTTC.

In this sample, this clonotype turned up a few times. This rearrangement joins TRBV2 to TRBJ1-6, with 7 bases that match TRBD1. The ends lost 9 bases at V and 8 bases at J; junction bases unmatched: 10. The CDR3 spans 14 residues. Germline V CDR1 and CDR2: SNHLY, FYNNEI. CDR3 in amino acids: CARGSTGVDSPLHF. CDR3 in DNA: TGTGCCAGAGGGAGCACAGGGGTTGATTCACCCCTCCACTTT.

This clonotype showed up just a few times. The chain has TRBV20-1 and TRBJ2-2; 10 nucleotides agree with TRBD1. The CDR3 is 14 amino acids. Trimming cost V 6 bases and J 3 bases; bases outside gene matches: 4. Germline loops: CDR1 DFQATT, CDR2 SNEGSKA (reference sequence). The CDR3 DNA sequence: TGCAGTGCCCTCGGACAGGGGGACACCGGGGAGCTGTTTTTT. Translated, it gives CSALGQGDTGELFF.

This clonotype was counted many times. V is TRBV11-2 and J is TRBJ2-7, with D perhaps matching TRBD1 (5 bases). V was shortened by 1 base and J by 2 bases, with 9 bases between the two germline ends. CDR1 and CDR2 (germline): SGHAT, FQNNGV. CDR3 length equals 14 residues. The DNA for the CDR3 is TGTGCCAGCAGCTTAGCTCAGGGCACCTACGAGCAGTACTTC. Amino acids: CASSLAQGTYEQYF.

There are a few counts of this clonotype. The V and J genes are TRBV2 and TRBJ2-1; TRBD1 might be the D (6 bases). The CDR3 is 18 residues long. Trimming took off 0 bases at V and 7 bases at J, with 22 bases between the two ends. Germline V gene lookup returns CDR1 SNHLY and CDR2 FYNNEI. CDR3 region: CASSEADLRDTTRNEQFF. In DNA form, the CDR3 reads TGTGCCAGCAGTGAAGCGGATCTCCGGGACACAACTCGGAATGAGCAGTTCTTC.

The sample holds a few counts of this clonotype. One junction end disagrees with the germline gene, perhaps due to a read error. The chain's CDR3 is CTSSQETGYEQYF. The CDR3 DNA is TGTACCAGCAGCCAAGAGACTGGGTACGAGCAGTACTTC. The chain recombines TRBV4-2 with TRBJ2-7; D unclear. Looked up from germline, CDR1 is LGHNA and CDR2 is YNFKEQ. The CDR3 has 13 residues.

The CDR3 bases are TGCAGTGCACCGCCGGAGTCACAGGCCAAAAACATTCAGTACTTC. Its translation: CSAPPESQAKNIQYF. The chain couples TRBV20-1 to TRBJ2-4; D uncertain. The CDR3 is 15 residues long. Looked up from germline, CDR1 is DFQATT and CDR2 is SNEGSKA (reference sequence). Trimming shortened V by 6 bases and J by 1 base, and 16 bases separated the two germline ends.

The chain recombines TRBV18 with TRBJ2-7; D might be TRBD1 (6 bases). From germline, CDR1 is KGHSH and CDR2 LQKENI. Trimming shortened V by 0 bases and J by 4 bases, and 16 bases separated the two germline ends. The CDR3 consists of 16 residues. CDR3 protein: CASSPPSVQGHYEQYF. CDR3 DNA sequence: TGTGCCAGCTCACCACCGTCGGTACAGGGTCATTACGAGCAGTACTTC. The full variable domain, rest sourced from reference TRBV18 and TRBJ2-7, is NAGVMQNPRHLVRRRGQEARLRCSPMKGHSHVYWYRQLPEEGLKFMVYLQKENIIDESGMPKERFSAEFPKEGPSILRIQQVVRGDSAAYFCASSPPSVQGHYEQYFGPGTRLTVT.

The table lists this clonotype with many counts. The rearrangement uses TRBV5-1 and TRBJ1-1; D is unresolved. Germline values: CDR1 SGHRS, CDR2 YFSETQ. This CDR3 is 12 amino acids long. V was clipped by 4 bases and J by 6 bases, with 10 bases between them. The CDR3 is CASSNPKAEAFF. The CDR3 nucleotides are TGCGCCAGCAGCAACCCAAAGGCTGAAGCTTTCTTT.

At least ten counts were recorded for this clonotype. V and J are TRBV24-1 and TRBJ2-1; 8 bases line up with TRBD1. This CDR3 region has 14 residues. With V trimmed by 4 bases and J by 4 bases, 2 bases remained unmatched. Germline V CDR1 and CDR2: KGHDR, SFDVKD. CDR3 protein: CATSDRDRYNEQFF. CDR3 bases: TGTGCCACCAGTGACCGGGACAGGTACAATGAGCAGTTCTTC.

This clonotype was detected many times. As DNA, the CDR3 is TGTGCCTGGAGATCAGATGGACATGAGCAGTTCTTC. This translates into CAWRSDGHEQFF. V usage is TRBV30 and J usage is TRBJ2-1; D remains ambiguous. Trimming took off 3 bases at V and 8 bases at J, with 11 bases between the two ends. This CDR3 has 12 amino acids. Germline V CDR1 and CDR2: GTSNPN, SVGIG (reference sequence). Looking up the rest from reference TRBV30 and TRBJ2-1 gives the full variable domain: SQTIHQWPATLVQPVGSPLSLECTVEGTSNPNLYWYRQAAGRGLQLLFYSVGIGQISSEVPQNLSASRPQDRQFILSSKKLLLSDSGFYLCAWRSDGHEQFFGPGTRLTVL.

Ten or more counts support this clonotype. This chain joins TRBV18 and TRBJ2-7; no firm D call. The CDR3 is 15 amino acids. Per the germline V gene, CDR1 is KGHSH and CDR2 is LQKENI. V lost 3 bases and J lost 0, with 12 bases in between. This CDR3 reads CASSPDRLSSYEQYF. CDR3 nucleotide sequence: TGTGCCAGCTCACCGGACCGGTTAAGCTCCTACGAGCAGTACTTC.